This entry concerns a single T cell receptor beta chain. Its antigen is as yet unknown. This specimen comes from a study of T cell responses to AZD1222 COVID-19 vaccine. CDR3 length: 13 residues. Germline V lookup: CDR1 ENHRY, CDR2 SYGVKD. V was cut by 6 bases and J by 2 bases, with 11 bases left in between. Generated by immunoSEQ multiplex PCR, the TCRdb table keeps only in-frame clones and is missing some. The table lists some 130,000 clones, 70% to 90% of them singletons. Study-wide results and limits: Unmutated variant regions reportedly attract nearly half of all spike-specific TCRs.

The chain uses TRBV10-3 and TRBJ2-7; maybe TRBD1 (5 bases). This TCR derives from an adult in good health. Sequencing was performed on peripheral blood, taken on day 0 of AZD1222 vaccination. The CDR3, as DNA: TGTGCCATCAGGACAGCTGCGACCTACGAGCAGTACTTC. Protein sequence: CAIRTAATYEQYF.